The rows below give T cell receptor beta chains drawn from one sample of a study of blood T cell repertoires in COVID-19. Using immunoSEQ multiplex PCR, the repertoire was profiled, and TCRdb retains in-frame clones only, with some absent. The profile shows some 150,000 clones, 80% to 90% of them singletons. Sequencing was done on a sample of peripheral blood. These receptors were obtained from a woman aged 60-75 years with active COVID-19. The CDR3 runs from the conserved cysteine through the conserved F or W. The D gene is left open where the match is weak. The size of a clone is reported for some rows only, either as once, few or many, or as a class for expanded clones.

d_call	v_call	j_call	clone_size	cdr3_aa	cdr3_nt
TRBD1	TRBV6-1	TRBJ2-4	once	CASSATTGSGPKNIQYF	TGTGCCAGCAGTGCCACGACAGGGTCCGGACCCAAAAACATTCAGTACTTC
TRBD2	TRBV30	TRBJ2-7	.	CAWSAGTSATYEQYF	TGTGCCTGGAGTGCCGGGACTAGCGCTACCTACGAGCAGTACTTC
TRBD1	TRBV6-2/TRBV6-3	TRBJ1-5	.	CASSFIVQGAGQPQHF	TGTGCCAGCAGTTTTATAGTCCAGGGGGCAGGGCAGCCCCAGCATTTT
.	TRBV11-2	TRBJ2-7	.	CASSFLGIYEQYF	TGTGCCAGCAGCTTTCTAGGCATCTACGAGCAGTACTTC
.	TRBV27	TRBJ2-1	.	CASSPPPGLENNEQFF	TGTGCCAGCAGTCCTCCCCCGGGACTCGAAAACAATGAGCAGTTCTTC
TRBD2	TRBV7-2	TRBJ2-6	.	CASSPSGAAPGANVLTF	TGTGCCAGCAGTCCTAGCGGCGCAGCCCCTGGGGCCAACGTCCTGACTTTC
TRBD1	TRBV11-3	TRBJ2-2	once	CASSPDRANTGELFF	TGTGCCAGCAGCCCCGACAGGGCGAACACCGGGGAGCTGTTTTTT
TRBD2	TRBV7-2	TRBJ2-5	.	CASSFGASGSETQYF	TGTGCCAGCAGCTTCGGCGCTAGCGGGAGTGAGACCCAGTACTTC
.	TRBV5-1	TRBJ1-1	.	CASSLRDTEAFF	TGCGCCAGCAGCCTGCGGGACACTGAAGCTTTCTTT
TRBD2	TRBV6-7	TRBJ2-3	.	CASSGGSTDTQYF	TGTGCCTCAAGCGGGGGTAGCACAGATACGCAGTATTTT
TRBD2	TRBV28	TRBJ2-1	once	CASSSSLASGRYNEQFF	TGTGCCAGCAGCTCCTCTTTGGCTAGCGGACGCTACAATGAGCAGTTCTTC
TRBD2	TRBV5-1	TRBJ2-3	.	CASSLASGSSADTQYF	TGCGCCAGCAGCTTGGCTAGCGGGAGTAGTGCGGATACGCAGTATTTT
TRBD2	TRBV9	TRBJ2-1	.	CASSVASGTYNEQFF	TGTGCCAGCAGCGTAGCTAGCGGGACCTACAATGAGCAGTTCTTC
.	TRBV19	TRBJ1-5	.	CATRGGQNQPQHF	TGTGCCACCAGGGGCGGTCAGAATCAGCCCCAGCATTTT
.	TRBV20-1	TRBJ1-1	.	CSASRRTANTEAFF	TGCAGTGCTAGTCGACGGACAGCCAACACTGAAGCTTTCTTT
.	TRBV7-8	TRBJ2-3	.	CASSFVAVGRGKDTQYF	TGTGCCAGCAGCTTCGTCGCGGTCGGGAGAGGAAAAGATACGCAGTATTTT
TRBD2	TRBV6-2/TRBV6-3	TRBJ2-3	.	CASSFGLAKDTQYF	TGTGCCAGCAGTTTTGGACTAGCGAAAGATACGCAGTATTTT
TRBD1	TRBV10-1	TRBJ2-5	.	CASSESKYTGAETQYF	TGCGCCAGCAGTGAGTCGAAATATACAGGGGCCGAGACCCAGTACTTC
.	TRBV28	TRBJ2-1	.	CASSSSDPWASYNEQFF	TGTGCCAGCAGTTCATCCGACCCCTGGGCCTCCTACAATGAGCAGTTCTTC
.	TRBV7-2	TRBJ1-6	.	CASSLLVPAIVDNSPLHF	TGTGCCAGCAGCCTGCTAGTCCCTGCTATAGTGGATAATTCACCCCTCCACTTT
.	TRBV6-2/TRBV6-3	TRBJ1-1	.	CASSSPIEEAFF	TGTGCCAGCAGTTCCCCTATAGAAGAAGCTTTCTTT
.	TRBV4-3	TRBJ2-1	.	CASSQEGHAYNEQFF	TGCGCCAGCAGCCAAGAGGGGCATGCCTACAATGAGCAGTTCTTC
.	TRBV7-9	TRBJ1-2	.	CASSLADSGAYGYTF	TGTGCCAGCAGCTTAGCCGACAGCGGGGCCTATGGCTACACCTTC
TRBD2	TRBV6-6	TRBJ2-5	.	CASSLRVIAGEETQYF	TGTGCCAGCAGCCTCAGAGTCATAGCGGGAGAGGAGACCCAGTACTTC
.	TRBV18	TRBJ1-4	.	CASSPSGGVDEKLFF	TGTGCCAGCTCACCATCGGGGGGAGTGGATGAAAAACTGTTTTTT
TRBD2	TRBV5-4	TRBJ2-1	.	CASSLLAGGRREQFF	TGTGCCAGCAGCTTGCTAGCGGGAGGTCGACGGGAGCAGTTCTTC
TRBD1	TRBV5-6	TRBJ1-5	.	CASSLWTGTNQPQHF	TGTGCCAGCAGCCTCTGGACAGGAACGAATCAGCCCCAGCATTTT
TRBD1	TRBV19	TRBJ1-1	.	CASRKDRSLNTEAFF	TGTGCCAGTAGGAAGGACAGGTCTTTGAACACTGAAGCTTTCTTT
TRBD1	TRBV4-2	TRBJ1-5	.	CASSQAWTGSSNQPQHF	TGTGCCAGCAGCCAAGCTTGGACAGGGAGTAGCAATCAGCCCCAGCATTTT
TRBD1	TRBV29-1	TRBJ1-1	.	CSSGPGQGGTEAFF	TGCAGCTCTGGACCGGGACAGGGGGGAACTGAAGCTTTCTTT
TRBD1	TRBV5-4	TRBJ2-3	.	CASSGTGSDTQYF	TGTGCCAGCAGCGGGACAGGTTCAGATACGCAGTATTTT
TRBD2	TRBV7-8	TRBJ2-1	.	CASSLALGTSAEKSLYNEQFF	TGTGCCAGCAGCTTAGCGCTGGGGACTAGCGCCGAAAAAAGCCTCTACAATGAGCAGTTCTTC
TRBD2	TRBV7-2	TRBJ2-7	.	CASSPAGGAGGGEQYF	TGTGCCAGCAGCCCGGCAGGGGGAGCGGGAGGTGGTGAGCAGTACTTC